This T cell receptor beta chain was sequenced during a study of control samples from healthy donors and cancer patients. This clone has just one count. Sequenced by immunoSEQ multiplex PCR; TCRdb stores in-frame clones only, minus some. The sample lists fewer than 200,000 clones, roughly 90% occurring once. Trimming removed 5 bases from V and 6 bases from J; junction bases left unmatched: 11. Germline loops: CDR1 SGHTA, CDR2 FQGNSA. CDR3 size: 18 residues. The chain recombines TRBV7-2 with TRBJ2-1, with TRBD2 matching 15 bases. The receptor was derived from a woman aged 45-65 years in good health. Sequencing used blood. CDR3 in DNA: TGTGCCAGCAGCCCAGTTGGACTAGCGGGAGGGGTTGGCAATGAGCAGTTCTTC. This translates into CASSPVGLAGGVGNEQFF.